This T cell receptor (beta chain) originates from a study of blood T cell repertoires in COVID-19. Study background: Acute and convalescent COVID-19 samples came from the United States, Italy and Spain.

This clone has just one count. The CDR3 sequence is 16 residues long. CDR1 KGHSH and CDR2 LQKENI come from the germline V gene. V lost 0 bases and J 0 bases, leaving 11 bases between the germline ends. TCRdb keeps only in-frame clones here, not all; method: immunoSEQ multiplex PCR. Of about 350,000 clones in the sample, roughly 86% were seen once. This sequence joins TRBV18 and TRBJ2-5, with a possible D match to TRBD2 (5 bases). The sequence came from a woman aged 25 to 39 who had been exposed to COVID-19. Input material: PBMCs or T cells enriched from blood (not recorded which). Here the CDR3 reads CASSPPRSGDQETQYF. CDR3 DNA sequence: TGTGCCAGCTCACCACCGAGAAGCGGAGACCAAGAGACCCAGTACTTC.